Given below is one T cell receptor (beta chain) in context. Its antigen specificity is not known. No much larger clone exists at a distance of one base, and base qualities are not known. This sample is drawn from a study of shared clonotypes between healthy human individuals (dated by TCRdb to the early 2020s). The study in broad terms: The cohort comprised a couple of women and a few men aged 18 to 49 years. For each donor, CD4 naive and CD4 memory were each given three plates, CD8 naive was given two plates, and CD8 memory was given one plate. To estimate repertoire size and how much clonotypes are shared between individuals, the study performed deep sequencing of blood TCR repertoires from five healthy adults. To increase sequencing depth and limit assay-specific biases, different laboratories used diverse techniques to prepare libraries and sequence TCR repertoires. Between about 0.8 and 9.5 billion PBMCs per donor were obtained by leukapheresis.

The germline V gene sets CDR1 to KGHSH and CDR2 to LQKENI. V ends up 6 bases short and J 7 bases short, with an unmatched junction base count of 14. From its cysteine to its phenylalanine, the CDR3 spans 16 amino acids. The read is trimmed to its CDR3 DNA, 48 bases read in frame from base 1. TCR CDR3 regions were amplified from genomic DNA by multiplex PCR using the deep immunoSEQ assay. Extracted genomic DNA from each cell subset was spread evenly across all wells of several immunoSEQ 96-well plates, with each plate serving as a replicate. Each replicate PCR for sorted subsets received about 200 ng genomic DNA, equal to tens of thousands of T cell genomes. Purified libraries were measured with a Qubit 3.0 fluorometer, size-checked on a Bioanalyzer 2100, and measured again with the KAPA Library Quantification kit. Every immunoSEQ 96-well plate was sequenced on a separate single-read 150-cycle Illumina NextSeq 550 flow cell. On the study's bioinformatics: Because the immunoSEQ output included only junctional sequences and no quality scores, the filtering could not be the same as the filtering used for full-length reads. Sequences were annotated with PyIR, a Python wrapper for IgBLAST v1.9, and V/J genes and CDR3 were assigned using IMGT germline references. Any read was removed if the V/J assignment was weak (E-value above 1e-6), the CDR3 was missing, or the read contained stop codons, out-of-frame junctions, or ambiguous translated residues. V3J clonotypes were defined by identical inferred V gene, J gene, and CDR3 amino acid sequence. The percentage overlap between two repertoires was calculated by dividing the number of shared unique clonotypes by the size of the smaller repertoire. Three approaches were used to assess repertoire richness: RTK rarefaction, the Chao1 estimator, and Recon v2.1 estimates of unobserved clonotypes. Generation probabilities for all TCRbeta clonotypes obtained by the gDNA method from a handful of donors were computed using OLGA. The table comes from immuneACCESS by way of TCRdb, which keeps in-frame sequences with V and J called. Part of the clones is missing from these tables; in studies checked, under half for an unresolved V gene and the rest for unknown reasons. Clonal size and the V and J genes are those of that table, whereas D and trimming came from the DNA. The sample yields about 1.5 million clones; more than 95% were counted once. 0.95% to 1.5% of the sample goes to the ten largest clones.

Overall results and qualifications from the work: Sharing across a few donors was observed for approximately 4.6% of naive CD4, over 3% of naive CD8, roughly 2.3% of memory CD4, and about 0.38% of memory CD8 clonotypes. Naive subsets generally had larger estimated clonotype richness than memory subsets did. Because the study included a small number of donors, the genetic and exposure-history diversity represented was limited. Clonotypes shared by all four sorted-subset donors showed higher generation probabilities than non-shared clonotypes. Pairwise subsampling indicated that sequencing depth was expected to affect the degree of clonotype sharing among donors. Sampling was restricted to blood, and TCR repertoires in tissue are likely to differ from TCR repertoires in blood. Even with the large sequencing depth, rarefaction of the sorted-subset datasets indicated that sequencing was incomplete.

Donors were healthy HIV-negative adults with no recently reported acute infections or vaccinations. Every donor was a Caucasian adult residing in Nashville, Tennessee, USA. Magnetic negative selection was used to enrich CD4+ T cells, after which naive cells were positively selected on CD45RA and the negative fraction became the memory subset. Blood was obtained by leukapheresis, after which PBMCs were separated by Ficoll-Histopaque density gradient centrifugation and cryopreserved in liquid nitrogen vapor phase. Purity and quantity of every magnetically sorted T cell population were checked by analytical flow cytometry. Each sorted fraction had its genomic DNA isolated and then quantified by UV absorbance on a Nanodrop 2000c.

This TCR was recovered from a man aged 25-40 years in good health. The rearranged segments are TRBV18 and TRBJ2-2; TRBD1 lines up with 7 middle nucleotides. Sequencing input: naive CD4+ T cells sorted from blood. The sample's cell subset or site, from its label and the paper: CD45RA+ positively selected. The nucleotides are TGTGCCAGCTCCACAGAACAGGCTGGACAGGTCGGGGAGCTGTTTTTT. This translates into CASSTEQAGQVGELFF.